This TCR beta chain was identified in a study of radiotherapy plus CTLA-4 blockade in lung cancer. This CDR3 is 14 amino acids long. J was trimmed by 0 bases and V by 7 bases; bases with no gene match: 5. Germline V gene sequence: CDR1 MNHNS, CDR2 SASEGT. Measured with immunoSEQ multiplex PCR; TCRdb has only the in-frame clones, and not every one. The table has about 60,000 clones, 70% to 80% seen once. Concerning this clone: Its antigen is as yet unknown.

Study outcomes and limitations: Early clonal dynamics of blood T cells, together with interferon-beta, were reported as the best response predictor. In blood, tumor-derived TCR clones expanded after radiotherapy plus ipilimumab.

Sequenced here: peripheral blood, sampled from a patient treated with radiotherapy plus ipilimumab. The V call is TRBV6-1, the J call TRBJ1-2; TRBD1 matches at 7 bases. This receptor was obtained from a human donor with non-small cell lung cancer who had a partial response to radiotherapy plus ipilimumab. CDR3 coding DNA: TGTGCCAGCACGAGGGACAGATCTAACTATGGCTACACCTTC. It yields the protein CASTRDRSNYGYTF.